The rows below give T cell receptor beta chains drawn from one sample of a study of long-term antiretroviral therapy in people with HIV. Sequencing used immunoSEQ multiplex PCR; TCRdb keeps in-frame clones, though not all of them. The table includes around 39,000 clones, 75% to 90% detected once. The sample consisted of unsorted PBMCs, taken 1 year after starting antiretroviral therapy. The receptors originated from a man aged 18 to 30 with HIV. CDR3s include the opening cysteine and the closing phenylalanine or tryptophan. Clone size is stated in some rows and not others, as once, few, many or a class when expanded.

j_gene | v_gene | len | abundance | CDR3aa
TRBJ2-3 | TRBV27 | 16 | . | CASSMIWGGGTDTQYF
TRBJ2-2 | TRBV11-2 | 19 | . | CASSFPGLAGGPVTGELFF
TRBJ2-3 | TRBV9 | 14 | . | CASSARDSTDTQYF
TRBJ1-2 | TRBV5-5 | 14 | . | CASSLREANYGYTF
TRBJ2-1 | TRBV7-6 | 13 | . | CASSLALDDEQFF
TRBJ2-4 | TRBV15 | 15 | . | CATSTSADAKNIQYF
TRBJ2-7 | TRBV7-9 | 19 | . | CASSFAWEASGGQSYEQYF
TRBJ1-5 | TRBV21-1 | 19 | . | CASSKKPRDRRPSNQPQHF
TRBJ2-3 | TRBV2 | 16 | . | CASNGLAGGQADTQYF
TRBJ2-3 | TRBV6-4 | 15 | . | CASSDQERGGDTQYF
TRBJ2-1 | TRBV2 | 13 | . | CASKTGEVNEQFF
TRBJ1-2 | TRBV5-4 | 13 | . | CASSADRGVGYTF
TRBJ2-2 | TRBV7-9 | 16 | . | CASSLNPSANTGELFF
TRBJ1-5 | TRBV28 | 19 | . | CASSRPTNGWGAENQPQHF
TRBJ1-1 | TRBV19 | 13 | . | CASSIGQGTEAFF
TRBJ1-1 | TRBV6-6 | 14 | once | CASSYSGGNTEAFF
TRBJ2-2 | TRBV9 | 17 | . | CASSVATGRADTGELFF